This TCR beta chain was profiled in a study of technical replicates of blood from a few donors. Germline assignment: CDR1 SNHLY and CDR2 FYNNEI. CDR3 length: 14 residues. The V end was cut by 5 bases, the J end by 5 bases, with 15 bases between. TCRdb's table, derived via immunoSEQ multiplex PCR, lists solely in-frame clones and lacks some. The table includes tens of thousands of clones, around 94% detected once. The source of this sequence is a human donor in good health. Sequenced: T cells isolated from PBMCs. J is TRBJ1-1 and V is TRBV2; D gene ambiguous. The CDR3 loop reads CASSNDIGFTEAFF. CDR3 DNA sequence: TGTGCCAGCAGTAATGATATCGGGTTTACTGAAGCTTTCTTT.